One and the same sample provided the 11 T cell receptor beta chains below, sequenced in a study of blood T cell repertoires in COVID-19. Sequenced by immunoSEQ multiplex PCR; TCRdb stores in-frame clones only, minus some. Of fewer than 250,000 clones listed, about 85% were seen once; the top ten hold around 0.97%. The sample taken for sequencing was peripheral blood. These receptors originate from a man aged 35-49 years with acute or convalescent COVID-19.

This chain joins TRBV2 and TRBJ2-7; the D gene is possibly TRBD2 (6 bases). Germline CDR1 reads SNHLY; CDR2 reads FYNNEI. V dropped 7 bases and J dropped 1 base, with 17 bases sitting between them. CDR3 length: 15 amino acids. The CDR3 region is CASKTSLANSYEQYF. The CDR3 DNA reads TGTGCCAGCAAAACGAGTCTAGCGAATTCCTACGAGCAGTACTTC. Complete variable domain (other parts from reference TRBV2 and TRBJ2-7): EPEVTQTPSHQVTQMGQEVILRCVPISNHLYFYWYRQILGQKVEFLVSFYNNEISEKSEIFDDQFSVERPDGSNFTLKIRSTKLEDSAMYFCASKTSLANSYEQYFGPGTRLTVT.

The chain is built from TRBV5-1 and TRBJ1-4; tentative D call: TRBD1 (5 bases). Trimming shortened V by 3 bases and J by 6 bases, and 6 bases separated the two germline ends. The CDR3 spans 12 residues. In germline, CDR1 is SGHRS, CDR2 YFSETQ. The CDR3: CASSSTDEKLFF. The CDR3 DNA reads as TGCGCCAGCAGCTCGACAGATGAAAAACTGTTTTTT.

This chain joins TRBV13 and TRBJ2-3, with TRBD2 matching over 8 bases. The CDR3 runs to 15 residues. Per germline, CDR1 PRHDT and CDR2 FYEKMQ (reference sequence). The V and J ends lost 0 bases and 3 bases, in that order; junction bases with no gene match: 2. DNA for the CDR3: TGTGCCAGCAGCTTAGGCGGGGGGGGGACAGATACGCAGTATTTT. This translates into CASSLGGGGTDTQYF.

The chain links TRBV6-6 to TRBJ2-3, with 7 bases aligning to TRBD1. The J segment lost 0 bases and the V segment lost 6 bases, leaving 9 bases of the junction unmatched. This CDR3 region has 16 residues. Looked up from germline, CDR1 is MNHNY and CDR2 is SVGAGI (reference sequence). CDR3 amino acids: CASSQSGRGSTDTQYF. CDR3 DNA sequence: TGTGCCAGCAGCCAATCCGGCAGGGGGAGCACAGATACGCAGTATTTT.

The chain carries TRBV7-9 and TRBJ2-3; D unresolved. Germline CDR1 reads SEHNR; CDR2 reads FQNEAQ (reference sequence). The CDR3 length is 12 residues. Trimming removed 8 bases from V and 4 bases from J, with 10 bases in between. For the CDR3, the DNA is TGTGCCAGCGGCCATATCGCAGATACGCAGTATTTT. Translation: CASGHIADTQYF.

The J gene is TRBJ2-7, the V gene TRBV5-4; TRBD1 matches 7 bases. Germline V gene lookup returns CDR1 SGHNT and CDR2 YYREEE (reference sequence). The V gene end was trimmed by 4 bases and the J gene end by 4 bases; junction bases not matched to a gene: 8. CDR3 size: 14 residues. The CDR3 here is CASSPRQGMYEQYF. CDR3 coding DNA: TGTGCCAGCAGCCCAAGACAGGGTATGTACGAGCAGTACTTC.

The chain couples TRBV7-9 to TRBJ2-2; 10 bases line up with TRBD2. The CDR3 is 18 residues long. Trimming removed 6 bases from V and 0 bases from J; junction bases left unmatched: 10. The germline CDR1 and CDR2 sequences are SEHNR and FQNEAQ (reference sequence). CDR3 in amino acids: CASSRVFSGGPNTGELFF. DNA of the CDR3: TGTGCCAGCAGTCGGGTTTTTAGCGGGGGGCCGAACACCGGGGAGCTGTTTTTT. Variable domain in full (rest from reference TRBV7-9 and TRBJ2-2): DTGVSQNPRHKITKRGQNVTFRCDPISEHNRLYWYRQTLGQGPEFLTYFQNEAQLEKSRLLSDRFSAERPKGSFSTLEIQRTEQGDSAMYLCASSRVFSGGPNTGELFFGEGSRLTVL.

The chain is built from TRBV2 and TRBJ1-5, with D tentatively TRBD1 (6 bases). V dropped 6 bases and J dropped 6 bases, with 15 bases sitting between them. This CDR3 is 14 amino acids long. Per the germline V gene, CDR1 is SNHLY and CDR2 is FYNNEI. The DNA of the CDR3 is TGTGCCAGCAGCTTACAGGGAAGGGGTCAGCCCCAGCATTTT. Translation gives CASSLQGRGQPQHF.

The rearrangement links TRBV30 to TRBJ1-2, with unresolved D. Trimming left V 2 bases short and J 7 bases short, with 14 bases between. CDR3 length equals 13 residues. The germline gives CDR1 GTSNPN, CDR2 SVGIG (reference sequence). The CDR3 here is CAWSHRGGVGYTF. The CDR3 region has the DNA TGTGCCTGGAGTCACCGGGGTGGGGTTGGCTACACCTTC.

This chain links TRBV6-6 with TRBJ2-5, with TRBD2 identical over 8 bases. Germline V gene sequence: CDR1 MNHNY, CDR2 SVGAGI (reference sequence). The CDR3 sequence is 14 residues long. V dropped 2 bases and J dropped 5; count of bases not matched to a gene: 4. The CDR3 spells CASSYRGGSETQYF. DNA of the CDR3: TGTGCCAGCAGTTACCGGGGGGGCAGTGAGACCCAGTACTTC.

The chain has TRBV29-1 and TRBJ2-7; 8 bases are a match to TRBD1. CDR3 length: 13 amino acids. CDR1 and CDR2 (germline): SQVTM, ANQGSEA. V was clipped by 4 bases and J by 3 bases; unmatched bases: 5. CDR3 coding DNA: TGCAGCGTTGTAAAACAGGGGGTCTACGAGCAGTACTTC. As protein: CSVVKQGVYEQYF.